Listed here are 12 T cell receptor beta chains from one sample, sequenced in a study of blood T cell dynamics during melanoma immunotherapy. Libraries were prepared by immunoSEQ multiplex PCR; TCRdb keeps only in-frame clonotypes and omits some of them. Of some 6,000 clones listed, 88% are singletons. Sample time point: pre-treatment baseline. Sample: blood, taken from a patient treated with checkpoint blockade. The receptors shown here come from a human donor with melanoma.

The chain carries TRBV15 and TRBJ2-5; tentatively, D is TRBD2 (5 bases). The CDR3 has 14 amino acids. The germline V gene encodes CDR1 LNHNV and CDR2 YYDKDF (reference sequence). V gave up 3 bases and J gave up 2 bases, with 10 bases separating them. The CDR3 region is CATSSPRVQETQYF. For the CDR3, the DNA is TGTGCCACCAGCAGCCCGCGGGTTCAAGAGACCCAGTACTTC.

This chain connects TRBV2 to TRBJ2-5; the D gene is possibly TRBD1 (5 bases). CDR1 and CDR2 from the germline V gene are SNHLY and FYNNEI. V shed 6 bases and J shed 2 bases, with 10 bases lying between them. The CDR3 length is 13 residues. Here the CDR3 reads CASRIRVQETQYF. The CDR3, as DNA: TGTGCCAGCAGGATCAGGGTGCAAGAGACCCAGTACTTC.

As DNA, the CDR3 is TGTGCCTGGAGTGGGGGGCTGGATGAAAAACTGTTTTTT. Translation: CAWSGGLDEKLFF. The chain carries TRBV30 and TRBJ1-4, with a weak D call TRBD1 (6 bases). Trimming took 1 base from V and 6 from J, leaving 9 bases between them. CDR1 and CDR2 (germline): GTSNPN, SVGIG (reference sequence). This CDR3 is built from 13 residues.

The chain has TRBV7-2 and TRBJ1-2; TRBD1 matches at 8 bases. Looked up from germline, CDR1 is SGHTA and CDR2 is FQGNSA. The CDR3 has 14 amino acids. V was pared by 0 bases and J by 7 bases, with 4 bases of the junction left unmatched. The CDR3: CASSLAGTGVGYTF. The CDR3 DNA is TGTGCCAGCAGCTTAGCCGGGACAGGTGTTGGCTACACCTTC.

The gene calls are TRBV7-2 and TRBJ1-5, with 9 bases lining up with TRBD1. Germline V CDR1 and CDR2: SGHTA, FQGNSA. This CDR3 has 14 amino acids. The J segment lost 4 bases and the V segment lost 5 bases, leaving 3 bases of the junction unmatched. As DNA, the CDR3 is TGTGCCAGCAGCCCTGGACAGGGGAATCAGCCCCAGCATTTT. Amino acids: CASSPGQGNQPQHF.

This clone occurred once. In DNA form, the CDR3 reads TGCAGCGTCGGAATAGGACTTCAGTATGGCTACACCTTC. This sequence encodes CSVGIGLQYGYTF. The J gene is TRBJ1-2, the V gene TRBV29-1; no definite D call. V dropped 6 bases and J dropped 5 bases, with 16 bases sitting between them. The CDR3 extends over 13 amino acids. Germline CDR1 reads SQVTM; CDR2 reads ANQGSEA.

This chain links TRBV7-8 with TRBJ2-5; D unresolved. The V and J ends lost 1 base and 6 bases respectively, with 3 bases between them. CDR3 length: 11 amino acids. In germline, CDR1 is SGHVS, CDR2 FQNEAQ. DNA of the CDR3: TGTGCCAGCAGCTTAGTACAGACCCAGTACTTC. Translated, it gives CASSLVQTQYF.

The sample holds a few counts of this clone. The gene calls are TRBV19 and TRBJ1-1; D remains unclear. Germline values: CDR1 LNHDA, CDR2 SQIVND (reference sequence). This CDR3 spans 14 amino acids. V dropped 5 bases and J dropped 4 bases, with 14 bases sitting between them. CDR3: CASSPTAGLTEAFF. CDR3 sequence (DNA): TGTGCCAGTAGTCCCACGGCCGGACTCACTGAAGCTTTCTTT.

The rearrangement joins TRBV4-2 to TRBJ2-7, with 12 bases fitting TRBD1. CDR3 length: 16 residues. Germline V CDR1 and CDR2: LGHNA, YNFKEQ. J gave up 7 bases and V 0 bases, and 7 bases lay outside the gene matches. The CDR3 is CASSQDLGTGGSEQYF. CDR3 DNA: TGTGCCAGCAGCCAAGATCTTGGGACAGGGGGCTCAGAGCAGTACTTC.

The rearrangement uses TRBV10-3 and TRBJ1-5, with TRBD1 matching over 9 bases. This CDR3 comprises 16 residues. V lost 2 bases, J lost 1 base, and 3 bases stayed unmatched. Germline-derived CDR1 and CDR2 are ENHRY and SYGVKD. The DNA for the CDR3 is TGTGCCATCAGTGAGACCGGGACAGGGAGCAATCAGCCCCAGCATTTT. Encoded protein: CAISETGTGSNQPQHF.

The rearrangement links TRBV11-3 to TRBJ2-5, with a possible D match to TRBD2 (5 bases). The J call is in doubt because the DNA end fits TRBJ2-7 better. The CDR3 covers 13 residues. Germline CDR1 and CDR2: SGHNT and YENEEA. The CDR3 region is CASSGRDSYEQYF. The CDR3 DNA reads TGTGCCAGCAGCGGCCGGGATAGCTACGAGCAGTACTTC.

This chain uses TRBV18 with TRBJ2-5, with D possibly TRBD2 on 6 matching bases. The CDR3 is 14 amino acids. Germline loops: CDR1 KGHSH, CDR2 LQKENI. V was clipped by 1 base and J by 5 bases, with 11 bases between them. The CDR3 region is CASSPQASAETQYF. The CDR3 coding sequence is TGTGCCAGCTCACCACAGGCTAGCGCGGAGACCCAGTACTTC.